This T cell receptor (beta chain) was recovered during a study of vaccination and CD4 T cells after COVID-19 (dated by TCRdb to 2021 to 2024). Broadly, across the study: Convalescent patients had a positive SARS-CoV-2 result on nasal swab PCR, and of these patients, nine had mild disease and one had severe disease. The spike-specific CD4+ TCR repertoire was compared before and after mRNA vaccination in under 11 COVID-19 convalescent patients and a handful of infection-naive healthy vaccine recipients. The convalescent cohort included six males and four females, with two Hispanic individuals, seven Caucasians, two Asians and one multiracial person. For stimulating the cultures, overlapping spike peptide pools were used, derived from SARS-CoV-2 as well as from the common cold coronaviruses HCoV-NL63, HCoV-OC43 and HCoV-229E. Control cultures received a CEFX viral epitope pool as the positive control, an HIV-1 Nef peptide pool as the negative control, or no peptide. Post-vaccine blood samples were collected a median of about 72 days after the second vaccine dose, ranging from about 13 to 241 days. Participants got two doses of the Pfizer-BioNTech BNT162b2 vaccine (n=8) or two doses of the Moderna mRNA-1273 vaccine (n=2). Post-COVID blood samples from convalescent patients were collected a median of roughly 100 days after diagnosis, with a range of 35 to 161 days.

Library construction relied on PCR. DNA from cultured CD4+ T cells underwent TCR sequencing with the Oncomine TCR Beta short-read assay at the Johns Hopkins FTIC core. Genomic DNA was extracted from the cultured CD4+ T cells with the QIAamp micro DNA kit. Oncomine TCR Beta libraries from cultured CD4+ T cells were pooled with unique dual indexes and sequenced on an Illumina iSeq 100. The original pipeline was this. Non-productive sequences were filtered out, and CDR3s that did not start with C, did not end with F or W, or were shorter than 7 amino acids were discarded. Antigen-specific clonotypes were identified with the MANAFEST web application by comparing peptide-stimulated wells with reference and other culture wells. For a clone to be called positive, the clone needed an FDR below 0.05, an odds ratio above 5, and a productive frequency above 0.1% in at least two of three replicate wells. Cross-reactive clonotypes were defined as significantly expanded in both SARS-CoV-2 spike wells and at least one common cold coronavirus spike condition. Similarity between CDR3 sequences was evaluated in R version 3.6.1 using Levenshtein distances (stringdist) and unrooted phylogenetic trees (ape). TCRdb's own reprocessing of the public reads used fastp at Q25 and MiXCR and kept productive beta chains. Under each unique CDR3 protein, matching rows form one entry showing the most common genes and DNA. TCRdb, rather than the study authors, made the V and J calls. The sample table shows approximately 11,000 distinct CDR3 sequences, and approximately 80% are seen once. The leading ten clones occupy roughly 18% of the sample.

The treatment or condition label of this sample denotes: approximately 11-day PBMC culture with coronavirus spike peptide pools or control peptides (ViraFEST assay). The ViraFEST assay was used in the study, in which antigen-specific T cells were expanded with peptide pools and expanded clonotypes were subsequently identified by TCR sequencing. The positive SARS-CoV-2 PCR tests of the convalescent patients were dated from March to December 2020, before the Alpha, Beta and Delta variants emerged in the United States. Each well held approximately 2 million PBMCs cultured in IMDM containing roughly 5.5% human AB serum and approximately 9.1 IU/ml IL-2, with 8.5 to 10 ug/ml peptide pools added. Half of the culture medium was replaced with fresh IL-2-containing medium on days 3 and 7. After nine to eleven days of culture, CD4+ T cells were isolated by negative selection with the EasySep CD4+ T cell isolation kit. PBMCs were separated from whole blood using Ficoll-Paque Plus gradient centrifugation and then either used fresh or cryopreserved at -140C. Triplicate wells were generally used for each culture condition.

Study-wide findings and limitations: The median number of SARS-CoV-2-reactive clonotypes rose from 21 after infection to roughly 40 after vaccination, but the change was not significant. Relatively few convalescent patients were included in the study, and early timepoints after natural infection were not analyzed. In convalescent patients, a median roughly 87% of post-vaccine SARS-CoV-2-reactive clones were detected only after vaccination, and vaccine-specific priming was suggested by this finding. In convalescent patients, nearly all vaccine-specific clones (304 of 307) were found to be mono-reactive for SARS-CoV-2 spike rather than cross-reactive with common cold coronaviruses.

Regarding this clonotype: Its specific antigen is unknown. Base qualities are not at hand, and no much larger clone is one base apart.

V and J lose 2 bases and 6 bases, and a span of 10 bases separates them. Including the terminal cysteine and phenylalanine, the CDR3 comprises 14 residues. CDR3 DNA is the only sequence kept; it has 42 bases, read in frame from the first base. CDR1 is given as SEHNR and CDR2 as FQNEAQ, both from the germline V gene (reference sequence). What was sequenced was CD4+ T cells from blood, cultured in vitro. Recombination connected TRBV7-9 to TRBJ2-2; too little of a D gene remains to name it. This TCR derives from a human donor who had recovered from COVID-19. The DNA sequence is given as TGTGCCAGCAGCTTAAGTTTGGAGTCCGGGGAGCTGTTTTTT. Its protein product is CASSLSLESGELFF. Reference TRBV7-9 and TRBJ2-2 proteins supply the regions before and after the CDR3; the full variable domain is: DTGVSQNPRHKITKRGQNVTFRCDPISEHNRLYWYRQTLGQGPEFLTYFQNEAQLEKSRLLSDRFSAERPKGSFSTLEIQRTEQGDSAMYLCASSLSLESGELFFGEGSRLTVL.